Shown below are 17 T cell receptor beta chains from a single sample sequenced in a study of blood T cell repertoires in COVID-19. The data were produced by immunoSEQ multiplex PCR, yet TCRdb's version contains in-frame clones alone and is incomplete. The sample shows about 140,000 clones, approximately 90% of them seen only once. The sample taken for sequencing was peripheral blood. These receptor sequences come from an elderly woman with acute or convalescent COVID-19.

The V gene is TRBV3-1 (or the pseudogene TRBV3-2), the J gene TRBJ2-1, with 9 bases identical to TRBD2. Unmatched junction bases numbered 0, after V lost 1 base and J lost 2 bases. CDR1 and CDR2 from the germline V gene are LGHDT and YNNKEL (reference sequence). This CDR3 has 15 amino acids. CDR3 sequence (DNA): TGTGCCAGCAGCCAAGGCGGGGGGGCCTACAATGAGCAGTTCTTC. It translates to CASSQGGGAYNEQFF.

This chain uses TRBV12-3 or TRBV12-4 with TRBJ2-5; perhaps TRBD2 as D (7 bases). The CDR3 is made up of 12 amino acids. The V end was cut by 8 bases, the J end by 7 bases, with 14 bases between. CDR3 in DNA: TGTGCCAGCCAGGGGAGGGGGGGGACCCAGTACTTC. This encodes CASQGRGGTQYF.

The J gene is TRBJ2-7, the V gene TRBV5-1; TRBD1 matches at 8 bases. The CDR3 is made up of 13 amino acids. V lost 3 bases and J lost 7; bases outside the gene matches: 6. Germline V gene lookup returns CDR1 SGHRS and CDR2 YFSETQ. The CDR3 DNA reads TGCGCCAGCAGCTCGCTACAGGGGGAAGAGCAGTACTTC. Its translation is CASSSLQGEEQYF.

The chain couples TRBV6-2 or TRBV6-3 to TRBJ1-1; TRBD1 is a possible D gene (6 bases). Germline V gene lookup returns CDR1 MNHEY and CDR2 SVGEGT. The CDR3 covers 14 residues. V shed 5 bases and J shed 4 bases, with 14 bases lying between them. CDR3 in DNA: TGTGCCAGCAGTCTCATACAGGGTTCCACTGAAGCTTTCTTT. Protein sequence: CASSLIQGSTEAFF.

The chain recombines TRBV5-1 with TRBJ2-3; TRBD2 is a possible D gene (6 bases). The CDR3 length is 16 residues. Germline V gene lookup returns CDR1 SGHRS and CDR2 YFSETQ. The germline V and J ends were trimmed by 2 bases and 0 bases, with 13 bases remaining between them. The CDR3 spells CASSFLDGSSTDTQYF. CDR3 DNA: TGCGCCAGCAGCTTTCTCGACGGGAGTAGCACAGATACGCAGTATTTT. The full variable domain, completed using reference TRBV5-1 and TRBJ2-3, is KAGVTQTPRYLIKTRGQQVTLSCSPISGHRSVSWYQQTPGQGLQFLFEYFSETQRNKGNFPGRFSGRQFSNSRSEMNVSTLELGDSALYLCASSFLDGSSTDTQYFGPGTRLTVL.

V gene TRBV7-3 combines with J gene TRBJ2-2; 12 bases fit TRBD1. Trimming at V came to 4 bases and at J to 0 bases, leaving 6 bases not matched to a gene. Per the germline V gene, CDR1 is SGHTA and CDR2 is FQGTGA. The CDR3 is 18 amino acids. CDR3 protein: CASSSLGQGAANTGELFF. The CDR3 DNA reads TGTGCCAGCAGCTCTCTGGGACAGGGGGCCGCGAACACCGGGGAGCTGTTTTTT.

The genes are TRBV6-2 or TRBV6-3 and TRBJ2-7; D is undetermined. This CDR3 comprises 13 residues. The V gene's germline CDR1 is MNHEY and CDR2 SVGEGT. V lost 2 bases, J lost 6 bases, and 11 bases lay in between. The CDR3 DNA reads TGTGCCAGCAGTTACCCCCTTTTCAGCGAGCAGTACTTC. This encodes CASSYPLFSEQYF.

The gene calls are TRBV5-1 and TRBJ1-1; TRBD1 matches 8 bases. Germline values: CDR1 SGHRS, CDR2 YFSETQ. The CDR3 has 14 amino acids. Losses at the gene ends were 4 bases for V and 1 base for J; bases not matched to a gene: 3. CDR3 sequence (DNA): TGCGCCAGCAGCCCCGGGACAGGGAACACTGAAGCTTTCTTT. Amino acid sequence: CASSPGTGNTEAFF.

The rearrangement uses TRBV3-1 (or the pseudogene TRBV3-2) and TRBJ2-7; a weak D match, TRBD1 (6 bases). This CDR3 region has 14 residues. Germline CDR1 and CDR2: LGHDT and YNNKEL (reference sequence). Trimming shortened V by 4 bases and J by 7 bases, and 17 bases separated the two germline ends. Here the CDR3 reads CASSPRVGAREQYF. CDR3 nucleotide sequence: TGTGCCAGCAGCCCGAGGGTGGGGGCGAGAGAGCAGTACTTC.

The chain combines TRBV11-3 with TRBJ2-1; a possible D gene is TRBD2 (6 bases). The CDR3 length is 16 residues. The germline CDR1 and CDR2 sequences are SGHNT and YENEEA. Trimming left V 1 base short and J 1 base short, with 11 bases between. CDR3 DNA: TGTGCCAGCAGCTTAGGTGGGCGGGGTTCCTACAATGAGCAGTTCTTC. Amino acid sequence: CASSLGGRGSYNEQFF.

The chain recombines TRBV27 with TRBJ1-2; TRBD1 might be the D (6 bases). The V gene lost 3 bases and the J gene lost 3 bases, with 8 bases spanning the gap. The CDR3 is made up of 13 amino acids. Germline V gene data show CDR1 as MNHEY and CDR2 as SMNVEV (reference sequence). The CDR3 spells CASSLHRDYGYTF. DNA for the CDR3: TGTGCCAGCAGTTTGCACAGGGACTATGGCTACACCTTC.

The chain combines TRBV2 with TRBJ2-5; 8 nucleotides line up with TRBD2. This CDR3 spans 15 amino acids. Germline CDR1 and CDR2: SNHLY and FYNNEI. After removal of 5 bases from V and 5 bases from J, the junction contained 10 bases not matched to a gene. The CDR3 DNA is TGTGCCAGCAGTAGGTCGGGGGGGCTTTTGGAGACCCAGTACTTC. Amino acids: CASSRSGGLLETQYF. Complete variable domain (other parts from reference TRBV2 and TRBJ2-5): EPEVTQTPSHQVTQMGQEVILRCVPISNHLYFYWYRQILGQKVEFLVSFYNNEISEKSEIFDDQFSVERPDGSNFTLKIRSTKLEDSAMYFCASSRSGGLLETQYFGPGTRLLVL.

The chain carries TRBV5-1 and TRBJ1-6; 9 nucleotides line up with TRBD1. The length of the CDR3 is 17 residues. With 4 bases clipped from V and 0 bases from J, the junction kept 5 bases outside the gene matches. The V gene's germline CDR1 is SGHRS and CDR2 YFSETQ. CDR3 in DNA: TGCGCCAGCAGCGTCGGGACAGGGAGCTCCTATAATTCACCCCTCCACTTT. It specifies CASSVGTGSSYNSPLHF.

J is TRBJ2-3 and V is TRBV2, with 7 bases matching TRBD1. V was pared by 6 bases and J by 0 bases, with 6 bases of the junction left unmatched. The CDR3 sequence is 15 residues long. Germline CDR1 and CDR2: SNHLY and FYNNEI. The CDR3 coding sequence is TGTGCCAGCAGCCGGACAGGCCTAAGCACAGATACGCAGTATTTT. It specifies CASSRTGLSTDTQYF.

The chain links TRBV5-6 to TRBJ1-3; D gene uncertain. CDR3 length: 13 residues. The V end lost 2 bases, the J end lost 4 bases, and 7 bases lay between the germline ends. CDR1 is SGHDT, CDR2 YYEEEE, per germline. The CDR3 coding sequence is TGTGCCAGCAGCTTTCCAGCGGGAAACACCATATATTTT. As protein: CASSFPAGNTIYF.

The rearrangement uses TRBV19 and TRBJ1-5; D is perhaps TRBD1 (6 bases). The germline gives CDR1 LNHDA, CDR2 SQIVND (reference sequence). Trimming shortened V by 7 bases and J by 11 bases, and 15 bases separated the two germline ends. The length of the CDR3 is 12 residues. The DNA of the CDR3 is TGTGCCAGTATTGGACAGTTCGAAGCCCAGCATTTT. Its translation is CASIGQFEAQHF.

The rearrangement uses TRBV5-1 and TRBJ2-1, with 8 nucleotides matching TRBD2. This CDR3 comprises 16 residues. Trimming at V came to 5 bases and at J to 2 bases, leaving 9 bases not matched to a gene. In germline, CDR1 is SGHRS, CDR2 YFSETQ. The CDR3 sequence: CASSIEAGATYNEQFF. Here the CDR3 DNA reads TGCGCCAGCAGTATTGAAGCGGGGGCAACCTACAATGAGCAGTTCTTC.